These 11 T cell receptor beta chains share one sample of origin, sequenced in a study of T cells in Graves' hyperthyroidism and ophthalmopathy. Regions amplified from RNA transcripts were the TCR beta CDR3 regions. The HTBI primer set served for first-round RT-PCR of the TCR CDR3. TCRdb called the multiplex PCR reads again in MiXCR, with one record for every CDR3 protein. Counted here are more than 75,000 distinct CDR3 sequences, about 51% occurring once; the ten biggest clones make up around 27%. Input material: blood. The source of these receptors is a woman aged 35 to 49 with Graves' hyperthyroidism.

The J gene is TRBJ2-5, the V gene TRBV7-8, with 7 positions matching TRBD2. The CDR3 has 14 residues. The junction had 6 bases not matched to a gene; V was cut back by 4 bases and J by 4 bases. CDR1 and CDR2 (germline): SGHVS, FQNEAQ. This CDR3 reads CASSSYRGRETQYF. In DNA form, the CDR3 reads TGTGCCAGCAGCTCTTACCGCGGGAGAGAGACCCAGTACTTC.

The V and J genes are TRBV7-8 and TRBJ2-2, with D possibly TRBD1 on 7 matching bases. CDR3 size: 17 residues. The V and J ends lost 2 bases and 5 bases respectively, with 18 bases between them. Germline assignment: CDR1 SGHVS and CDR2 FQNEAQ. This CDR3 is CASSLPLAGQPTGELFF. The CDR3 region has the DNA TGTGCCAGCAGCTTACCCCTGGCGGGACAGCCTACCGGGGAGCTGTTTTTT.

There are many counts of this clonotype. This chain connects TRBV6-5 to TRBJ2-7, with TRBD2 matching 13 bases. Germline V CDR1 and CDR2: MNHEY, SVGAGI. This CDR3 has 15 amino acids. J gave up 3 bases and V 5 bases, and 4 bases lay outside the gene matches. This chain's CDR3 is CASSKRTSGGYEQYF. Here the CDR3 DNA reads TGTGCCAGCAGTAAAAGGACTAGCGGGGGCTACGAGCAGTACTTC.

This clonotype was observed at least ten times. The chain couples TRBV7-9 to TRBJ2-7; TRBD2 aligns across 10 bases. Per germline, CDR1 SEHNR and CDR2 FQNEAQ (reference sequence). The V gene end was trimmed by 2 bases and the J gene end by 4 bases; junction bases not matched to a gene: 2. This CDR3 spans 14 amino acids. The CDR3 sequence is CASSLSGRGYEQYF. In DNA form, the CDR3 reads TGTGCCAGCAGCTTAAGCGGGAGGGGGTACGAGCAGTACTTC.

This clonotype was seen more than once but under ten times. The rearrangement joins TRBV7-9 to TRBJ2-7; 8 bases match TRBD2. V was pared by 6 bases and J by 4 bases, with 5 bases of the junction left unmatched. Per germline, CDR1 SEHNR and CDR2 FQNEAQ (reference sequence). CDR3 length: 13 amino acids. In DNA form, the CDR3 reads TGTGCCAGCAGTTCTGTAGCGGGATACGAGCAGTACTTC. It is translated as CASSSVAGYEQYF.

This clonotype was observed at least ten times. This sequence joins TRBV20-1 and TRBJ2-7; TRBD1 matches at 8 bases. V gave up 0 bases and J gave up 4 bases; unmatched junction bases: 14. CDR3 size: 17 residues. Germline V gives CDR1 DFQATT, CDR2 SNEGSKA (reference sequence). CDR3 coding DNA: TGCAGTGCTAGAGAGAGCCCTCCCCGACAGGGGAGGTACGAGCAGTACTTC. It is translated as CSARESPPRQGRYEQYF.

This clonotype was observed at least ten times. A read error may produce the germline difference seen at one junction end. V is TRBV10-3 and J is TRBJ1-5; D is possibly TRBD1 (5 bases). Germline loops: CDR1 ENHRY, CDR2 SYGVKD. The CDR3 is 11 amino acids. CDR3 DNA sequence: TGTGCCATCCCTTTACCCCAGGGCCGGTATTTT. Residues: CAIPLPQGRYF.

With respect to this clonotype: The conserved phenylalanine or tryptophan is not found at the CDR3 terminus, so this likely reflects a read error. This chain's CDR3 is CACSLGGVLNTEAFL. CDR3 nucleotides: TGTGCCTGCAGCTTGGGGGGGGTTCTGAACACTGAAGCTTTCTTG. The chain has TRBV7-9 and TRBJ1-1; TRBD1 is a possible D gene (5 bases). The CDR3 consists of 15 residues. The germline gives CDR1 SEHNR, CDR2 FQNEAQ (reference sequence).

V usage is TRBV15 and J usage is TRBJ1-2, with TRBD1 matching over 7 bases. The germline V gene has CDR1 LNHNV and CDR2 YYDKDF (reference sequence). The CDR3 runs to 16 residues. The ends lost 2 bases at V and 6 bases at J; junction bases unmatched: 12. Here the CDR3 reads CATSRSPSGTEDGYTF. The CDR3 nucleotides are TGTGCCACCAGCAGATCTCCTTCCGGGACAGAAGATGGCTACACCTTC.

This rearrangement joins TRBV20-1 to TRBJ2-3; TRBD2 matches at 10 bases. Germline V gives CDR1 DFQATT, CDR2 SNEGSKA (reference sequence). The CDR3 runs to 16 residues. V trimming: 3 bases; J trimming: 5 bases; junction bases outside the gene matches: 11. The CDR3, as DNA: TGCAGTGCTAGCCCCAACCTAGCGGGAGTTGAAGATACGCAGTATTTT. This sequence encodes CSASPNLAGVEDTQYF.

This clonotype was observed at least ten times. The V gene is TRBV20-1, the J gene TRBJ2-3; D gene unclear. V lost 5 bases to trimming and J lost 2 bases, with 11 bases between them. The CDR3 is made up of 13 amino acids. Germline V gene lookup returns CDR1 DFQATT and CDR2 SNEGSKA (reference sequence). The CDR3 bases are TGCAGTGCTTCTCACCCTCTCACAGATACGCAGTATTTT. This translates into CSASHPLTDTQYF.